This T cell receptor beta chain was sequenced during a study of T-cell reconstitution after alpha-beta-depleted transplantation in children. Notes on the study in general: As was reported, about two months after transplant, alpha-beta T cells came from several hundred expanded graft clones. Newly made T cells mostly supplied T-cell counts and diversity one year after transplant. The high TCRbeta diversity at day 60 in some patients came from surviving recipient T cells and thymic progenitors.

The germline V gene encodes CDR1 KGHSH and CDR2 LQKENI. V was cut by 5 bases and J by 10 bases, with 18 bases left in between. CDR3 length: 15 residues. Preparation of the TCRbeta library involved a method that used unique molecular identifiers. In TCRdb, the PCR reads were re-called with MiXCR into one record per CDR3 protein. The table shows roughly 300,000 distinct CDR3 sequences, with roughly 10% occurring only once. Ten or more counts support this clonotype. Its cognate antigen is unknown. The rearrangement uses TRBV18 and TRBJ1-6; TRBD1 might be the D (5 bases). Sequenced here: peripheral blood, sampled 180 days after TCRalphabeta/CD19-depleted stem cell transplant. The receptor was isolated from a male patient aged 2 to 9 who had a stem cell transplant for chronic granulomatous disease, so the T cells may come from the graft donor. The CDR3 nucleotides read TGTGCCAGCTCAGCCAGGGACCTTGATCTCTCACCCCTCCACTTT. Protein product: CASSARDLDLSPLHF. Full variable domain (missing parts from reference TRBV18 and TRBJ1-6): NAGVMQNPRHLVRRRGQEARLRCSPMKGHSHVYWYRQLPEEGLKFMVYLQKENIIDESGMPKERFSAEFPKEGPSILRIQQVVRGDSAAYFCASSARDLDLSPLHFGNGTRLTVT.